The 20 T cell receptor beta chains presented below share a single source sample, sequenced in a study of blood T cell repertoires in COVID-19. Sequencing was performed with immunoSEQ multiplex PCR; in TCRdb, only in-frame clones are kept and a portion is missing. The sample includes 200,000 to 250,000 clones, roughly 84% of them seen just once. Sequenced material: peripheral blood. The receptors stem from a woman aged 80 or over with active or convalescent COVID-19.

The V gene is TRBV11-2, the J gene TRBJ1-1; 10 bases align to TRBD1. This CDR3 comprises 17 residues. V shed 5 bases, J shed 0 bases, and the junction held 9 bases outside the gene matches. The germline V gene has CDR1 SGHAT and CDR2 FQNNGV. The CDR3 nucleotides read TGTGCCAGCAGCCGATGGACAGGGGGAAGGATGAACACTGAAGCTTTCTTT. Protein sequence: CASSRWTGGRMNTEAFF.

V usage is TRBV7-2 and J usage is TRBJ1-5, with 7 bases identical to TRBD1. CDR3 size: 14 residues. Germline lookup yields CDR1 SGHTA and CDR2 FQGNSA. J was trimmed by 6 bases and V by 2 bases; bases with no gene match: 4. CDR3 region: CASSLSPGGQPQHF. CDR3 DNA sequence: TGTGCCAGCAGCTTAAGTCCAGGGGGTCAGCCCCAGCATTTT.

The V call is TRBV20-1, the J call TRBJ2-5; 8 nucleotides agree with TRBD1. Germline assignment: CDR1 DFQATT and CDR2 SNEGSKA (reference sequence). This CDR3 spans 14 amino acids. V dropped 4 bases and J dropped 5; count of bases not matched to a gene: 9. This CDR3 is CSANDRGWEETQYF. For the CDR3, the DNA is TGCAGTGCTAATGACAGGGGTTGGGAGGAGACCCAGTACTTC.

This clone was found once. The chain carries TRBV6-6 and TRBJ2-3; perhaps TRBD2 as D (5 bases). Germline V gene lookup returns CDR1 MNHNY and CDR2 SVGAGI (reference sequence). Trimming cost V 5 bases and J 0 bases, with 18 bases left between them. The CDR3 is 17 residues long. The CDR3 region is CASSLTPASGSTDTQYF. CDR3 nucleotide sequence: TGTGCCAGCAGTCTAACCCCTGCCAGCGGTAGCACAGATACGCAGTATTTT.

This chain uses TRBV5-8 with TRBJ1-1; D may be TRBD1 (5 bases). The CDR3 is 13 residues long. From germline, CDR1 is SGHTS and CDR2 YDEGEE. Deletions cut 5 bases from V and 11 bases from J, with 19 bases between. The chain's CDR3 is CASRLVEDIPAFF. In nucleotides, the CDR3 is TGTGCCAGCAGACTGGTAGAGGACATCCCGGCTTTCTTT.

The chain carries TRBV11-3 and TRBJ2-5; tentatively, D is TRBD2 (5 bases). Trimming pared 4 bases from V and 5 bases from J, leaving 11 bases between. Germline V lookup: CDR1 SGHNT, CDR2 YENEEA. The CDR3 totals 13 residues. The CDR3 nucleotides are TGTGCCAGCAGCTCCCGACGGAGGGAGACCCAGTACTTC. Its protein product is CASSSRRRETQYF.

This clone was detected a few times. The chain employs TRBV11-3 and TRBJ1-6; possibly TRBD1 for D (5 bases). Germline V gene sequence: CDR1 SGHNT, CDR2 YENEEA. The length of the CDR3 is 15 residues. The V end was cut by 4 bases, the J end by 8 bases, with 15 bases between. CDR3 sequence reads: CASSSLQGIDSPLHF. The CDR3 nucleotides read TGTGCCAGCAGCTCTTTGCAGGGAATAGATTCACCCCTCCACTTT.

The genes are TRBV2 and TRBJ2-2; 10 bases match TRBD2. The germline CDR1 and CDR2 sequences are SNHLY and FYNNEI. The V segment lost 7 bases and the J segment 6 bases; nucleotides outside the gene matches: 5. The CDR3 consists of 14 residues. The CDR3 protein is CASTPSGSPGELFF. As DNA, the CDR3 is TGTGCCAGCACCCCTAGCGGGAGTCCCGGGGAGCTGTTTTTT.

The rearrangement uses TRBV27 and TRBJ2-1; TRBD2 matches at 7 bases. CDR1 is MNHEY, CDR2 SMNVEV, per germline (reference sequence). The CDR3 runs 16 residues. V dropped 3 bases and J dropped 4; count of bases not matched to a gene: 9. The CDR3: CASSFYRREIYNEQFF. The CDR3 DNA is TGTGCCAGCAGTTTTTATCGGCGGGAGATTTACAATGAGCAGTTCTTC.

This sequence joins TRBV5-1 and TRBJ2-3, with 9 bases identical to TRBD2. J was trimmed by 0 bases and V by 5 bases; bases with no gene match: 7. This CDR3 is 16 amino acids long. Germline CDR1 reads SGHRS; CDR2 reads YFSETQ. CDR3 nucleotide sequence: TGCGCCAGCAGACCTGGACTAGCGACTAGCACAGATACGCAGTATTTT. This encodes CASRPGLATSTDTQYF.

V is TRBV5-1 and J is TRBJ1-5, with TRBD1 as a possible D gene (6 bases). V shed 0 bases and J shed 2 bases, with 15 bases lying between them. The germline V gene has CDR1 SGHRS and CDR2 YFSETQ. This CDR3 is built from 17 residues. The CDR3 DNA follows: TGCGCCAGCAGCTTGGAGGGAACAGGGTCTGGCAATCAGCCCCAGCATTTT. Its translation is CASSLEGTGSGNQPQHF. The full variable domain, its missing parts supplied by reference TRBV5-1 and TRBJ1-5, is KAGVTQTPRYLIKTRGQQVTLSCSPISGHRSVSWYQQTPGQGLQFLFEYFSETQRNKGNFPGRFSGRQFSNSRSEMNVSTLELGDSALYLCASSLEGTGSGNQPQHFGDGTRLSIL.

J is TRBJ1-5 and V is TRBV7-9; D possibly corresponds to TRBD1 (6 bases). The CDR3 is 15 residues long. Per germline, CDR1 SEHNR and CDR2 FQNEAQ (reference sequence). The V and J ends lost 5 bases and 4 bases respectively, with 15 bases between them. CDR3 in DNA: TGTGCCAGCAGCCCGACAGCGACAGGTAATCAGCCCCAGCATTTT. Amino acid sequence: CASSPTATGNQPQHF.

V is TRBV2 and J is TRBJ2-5, with 8 bases identical to TRBD1. Per the germline V gene, CDR1 is SNHLY and CDR2 is FYNNEI. J gave up 4 bases and V 2 bases, and 12 bases lay outside the gene matches. The CDR3 consists of 17 residues. CDR3 residues: CASSESVLTGERETQYF. The DNA of the CDR3 is TGTGCCAGCAGTGAATCGGTCTTGACAGGGGAACGAGAGACCCAGTACTTC. Supplemented by reference TRBV2 and TRBJ2-5, the full variable domain reads EPEVTQTPSHQVTQMGQEVILRCVPISNHLYFYWYRQILGQKVEFLVSFYNNEISEKSEIFDDQFSVERPDGSNFTLKIRSTKLEDSAMYFCASSESVLTGERETQYFGPGTRLLVL.

This clone was picked up one time. The chain uses TRBV18 and TRBJ1-2; 9 positions match TRBD1. Germline V CDR1 and CDR2: KGHSH, LQKENI. The CDR3 loop spans 14 amino acids. J lost 4 bases, V lost 3 bases, and 3 bases had no gene match. CDR3 sequence reads: CASSPTTGGYGYTF. DNA for the CDR3: TGTGCCAGCTCACCTACGACAGGGGGCTATGGCTACACCTTC.

The table lists this clone with a count of one. CDR3 DNA: TGCGCCAGCAGCTTGGCAACAGGGTTCCTCTATGGCTACACCTTC. It translates to CASSLATGFLYGYTF. This chain connects TRBV5-1 to TRBJ1-2, with a possible D match to TRBD1 (6 bases). CDR3 length: 15 residues. Trimming pared 0 bases from V and 4 bases from J, leaving 13 bases between. Germline V gene data show CDR1 as SGHRS and CDR2 as YFSETQ.

This clone was seen only once. The V and J genes are TRBV12-3 or TRBV12-4 and TRBJ2-7, with a possible D match to TRBD1 (6 bases). The CDR3 consists of 12 residues. V was trimmed by 2 bases and J by 6 bases, leaving 8 bases between them. The CDR3 region is CASSLHRAEQYF. CDR3 DNA: TGTGCCAGCAGTTTACACAGGGCCGAGCAGTACTTC.

Here the CDR3 DNA reads TGTGCCAGCAGTTACTCCCCTCCGGGACTAGCGGGGGGGGAGCAGTTCTTC. This gives the protein CASSYSPPGLAGGEQFF. J is TRBJ2-1 and V is TRBV6-2 or TRBV6-3, with 16 bases lining up with TRBD2. Germline V gives CDR1 MNHEY, CDR2 SVGEGT. The ends lost 0 bases at V and 10 bases at J; junction bases unmatched: 6. The CDR3 extends over 17 amino acids.

The chain employs TRBV6-6 and TRBJ2-5, with TRBD1 identical over 9 bases. The length of the CDR3 is 13 residues. Germline lookup yields CDR1 MNHNY and CDR2 SVGAGI (reference sequence). With V trimmed by 10 bases and J by 1 base, 4 bases remained unmatched. DNA of the CDR3: TGTGCCACAGGGGACAGGGCCCAAGAGACCCAGTACTTC. Translating it yields CATGDRAQETQYF.

The rearrangement joins TRBV5-1 to TRBJ2-1, with D possibly being TRBD1 (6 bases). V was pared by 0 bases and J by 5 bases, with 12 bases between. The CDR3 contains 15 residues. Germline CDR1 reads SGHRS; CDR2 reads YFSETQ. The CDR3 is CASSLGAGVDNEQFF. The DNA for the CDR3 is TGCGCCAGCAGCTTGGGTGCAGGGGTAGACAATGAGCAGTTCTTC.

This chain links TRBV11-2 with TRBJ1-2; D gene unclear. The CDR3 spans 14 residues. From germline, CDR1 is SGHAT and CDR2 FQNNGV. V dropped 1 base and J dropped 4 bases, with 10 bases sitting between them. CDR3 nucleotide sequence: TGTGCCAGCAGCTTAGGTAGGGAGACCTATGGCTACACCTTC. It yields the protein CASSLGRETYGYTF.